Following are 15 T cell receptor beta chains from one sample sequenced in a study of HIV-infected patients and healthy controls. TCRdb analysed the 5' RACE reads with MiXCR anew, one entry per CDR3 protein. The sample includes about 67,000 distinct CDR3 sequences, roughly a sixth of them seen just once. Sequences were obtained from CD4+ T cells from blood. These receptors all stem from a human donor in good health.

The CDR3 DNA reads TGCAGTGCTAGTTCAGGGACAAGTATCAGGTACAATGAGCAGTTCTTC. This encodes CSASSGTSIRYNEQFF. This chain links TRBV20-1 with TRBJ2-1; D is possibly TRBD1 (6 bases). Germline V lookup: CDR1 DFQATT, CDR2 SNEGSKA (reference sequence). V was trimmed by 3 bases and J by 4 bases, leaving 19 bases between them. CDR3 length equals 16 residues.

This clonotype was seen at least ten times. The junction departs from germline at one end; a sequencing error may be responsible. V and J are TRBV3-1 and TRBJ2-1, with a tentative D call TRBD2 (6 bases). Germline assignment: CDR1 LGHDT and CDR2 YNNKEL (reference sequence). CDR3 length: 11 amino acids. The CDR3 sequence: CASSQNLARVF. CDR3 bases: TGTGCCAGCAGCCAAAACCTAGCGCGGGTCTTC.

This chain links TRBV7-2 with TRBJ1-2, with 7 positions matching TRBD1. Germline V gene lookup returns CDR1 SGHTA and CDR2 FQGNSA. CDR3 length: 13 amino acids. Losses at the gene ends were 5 bases for V and 8 bases for J; bases not matched to a gene: 8. CDR3 in amino acids: CASSTRQGDGYTF. CDR3 nucleotide sequence: TGTGCCAGCAGCACCAGACAGGGCGACGGCTACACCTTC. Drawing the rest from reference TRBV7-2 and TRBJ1-2, the complete variable domain is GAGVSQSPSNKVTEKGKDVELRCDPISGHTALYWYRQSLGQGLEFLIYFQGNSAPDKSGLPSDRFSAERTGGSVSTLTIQRTQQEDSAVYLCASSTRQGDGYTFGSGTRLTVV.

The chain links TRBV7-8 to TRBJ2-3, with 13 bases identical to TRBD2. Germline V gene sequence: CDR1 SGHVS, CDR2 FQNEAQ. This CDR3 spans 15 amino acids. Germline trimming cut 5 bases from V and 5 bases from J; bases unmatched to any gene: 4. CDR3 coding DNA: TGTGCCAGCAGCCCGACTAGCGGGGGGATAGATACGCAGTATTTT. Translated, it gives CASSPTSGGIDTQYF.

This clonotype has only a few counts. The CDR3 loop reads CASSQSLGPNEQFF. For the CDR3, the DNA is TGTGCCAGCTCGCAATCACTGGGGCCCAATGAGCAGTTCTTC. The chain uses TRBV18 and TRBJ2-1; perhaps TRBD1 as D (5 bases). Deletions cut 6 bases from V and 6 bases from J, with 15 bases between. The CDR3 is 14 residues long. From germline, CDR1 is KGHSH and CDR2 LQKENI.

This chain uses TRBV7-2 with TRBJ1-1, with a possible D match to TRBD1 (5 bases). This CDR3 contains 15 residues. V lost 0 bases and J 1 base, leaving 9 bases between the germline ends. CDR1 and CDR2 from the germline V gene are SGHTA and FQGNSA. CDR3 nucleotide sequence: TGTGCCAGCAGCTTAGCAGGGGTGACGAACACTGAAGCTTTCTTT. Translation gives CASSLAGVTNTEAFF.

This clonotype was recorded many times. This chain connects TRBV3-1 to TRBJ1-2; D might be TRBD1 (5 bases). V lost 2 bases and J 6 bases, leaving 10 bases between the germline ends. CDR3 size: 13 residues. Germline V gene sequence: CDR1 LGHDT, CDR2 YNNKEL (reference sequence). In DNA form, the CDR3 reads TGTGCCAGCAGCCAATCAGGGTCCCATGGCTACACCTTC. This sequence encodes CASSQSGSHGYTF. Complete variable domain (other parts from reference TRBV3-1 and TRBJ1-2): DTAVSQTPKYLVTQMGNDKSIKCEQNLGHDTMYWYKQDSKKFLKIMFSYNNKELIINETVPNRFSPKSPDKAHLNLHINSLELGDSAVYFCASSQSGSHGYTFGSGTRLTVV.

This clonotype was observed at least ten times. The rearrangement joins TRBV20-1 to TRBJ1-1; weak D call: TRBD1 (5 bases). In germline, CDR1 is DFQATT, CDR2 SNEGSKA (reference sequence). With 1 base removed from V and 6 bases from J, the gap between germline ends came to 9 bases. CDR3 length equals 12 residues. CDR3 residues: CSARGRGPEAFF. Here the CDR3 DNA reads TGCAGTGCTAGAGGGAGGGGCCCTGAAGCTTTCTTT.

The CDR3 spells CASSQAGTLRSGANVLTF. For the CDR3, the DNA is TGTGCCAGCAGCCAAGCGGGGACACTTCGCTCTGGGGCCAACGTCCTGACTTTC. The V and J genes are TRBV3-1 and TRBJ2-6; tentatively, D is TRBD1 (6 bases). The CDR3 is made up of 18 amino acids. Germline V gives CDR1 LGHDT, CDR2 YNNKEL (reference sequence). Trimming removed 1 base at V and 0 bases at J, with 13 bases between.

This clonotype was detected only a few times. This chain connects TRBV27 to TRBJ1-6; 7 nucleotides match TRBD1. This CDR3 spans 13 amino acids. CDR1 MNHEY and CDR2 SMNVEV come from the germline V gene (reference sequence). V was clipped by 6 bases and J by 9 bases; unmatched bases: 5. The CDR3 sequence is CASRLTGTSPLHF. Written as DNA, the CDR3 is TGTGCCAGCAGACTGACAGGGACTTCACCCCTCCACTTT.

The CDR3 loop is CASSSPTSSYEQYF. As DNA, the CDR3 is TGTGCCAGCAGCTCCCCGACAAGTAGCTACGAGCAGTACTTC. V is TRBV7-9 and J is TRBJ2-7; D call uncertain. CDR3 size: 14 residues. V lost 4 bases and J lost 3, with 13 bases in between. Germline CDR1 SEHNR, CDR2 FQNEAQ (reference sequence). The whole variable domain, remainder taken from reference TRBV7-9 and TRBJ2-7, is DTGVSQNPRHKITKRGQNVTFRCDPISEHNRLYWYRQTLGQGPEFLTYFQNEAQLEKSRLLSDRFSAERPKGSFSTLEIQRTEQGDSAMYLCASSSPTSSYEQYFGPGTRLTVT.

The chain couples TRBV20-1 to TRBJ1-4, with no clear D. The CDR3 spans 13 residues. Germline-derived CDR1 and CDR2 are DFQATT and SNEGSKA (reference sequence). V was trimmed by 2 bases and J by 5 bases, leaving 9 bases between them. CDR3 sequence: CSARPDGNEKLFF. The CDR3, as DNA: TGCAGTGCTAGACCCGACGGGAATGAAAAACTGTTTTTT.

The rearrangement links TRBV18 to TRBJ2-1, with D unresolved. V was shortened by 2 bases and J by 6 bases, with 8 bases between the two germline ends. CDR1 and CDR2 from the germline V gene are KGHSH and LQKENI. The CDR3 contains 13 residues. The CDR3 reads CASSPFEPNEQFF. As DNA, the CDR3 is TGTGCCAGCTCACCATTTGAACCCAATGAGCAGTTCTTC.

This clonotype has only a few counts. The chain links TRBV14 to TRBJ1-1, with D unclear. Germline V lookup: CDR1 SGHDN, CDR2 FVKESK. Deletions cut 1 base from V and 0 bases from J, with 3 bases between. The CDR3 sequence is 13 residues long. CDR3 residues: CASSQGVNTEAFF. The CDR3 nucleotides read TGTGCCAGCAGCCAAGGAGTGAACACTGAAGCTTTCTTT.

This clonotype was detected ten times or more. V and J are TRBV24-1 and TRBJ2-2, with 8 bases fitting TRBD1. The CDR3 is made up of 14 amino acids. Germline assignment: CDR1 KGHDR and CDR2 SFDVKD. With V trimmed by 9 bases and J by 1 base, 3 bases remained unmatched. CDR3 residues: CATRTGQNTGELFF. CDR3 DNA: TGTGCCACCCGGACAGGGCAGAACACCGGGGAGCTGTTTTTT.